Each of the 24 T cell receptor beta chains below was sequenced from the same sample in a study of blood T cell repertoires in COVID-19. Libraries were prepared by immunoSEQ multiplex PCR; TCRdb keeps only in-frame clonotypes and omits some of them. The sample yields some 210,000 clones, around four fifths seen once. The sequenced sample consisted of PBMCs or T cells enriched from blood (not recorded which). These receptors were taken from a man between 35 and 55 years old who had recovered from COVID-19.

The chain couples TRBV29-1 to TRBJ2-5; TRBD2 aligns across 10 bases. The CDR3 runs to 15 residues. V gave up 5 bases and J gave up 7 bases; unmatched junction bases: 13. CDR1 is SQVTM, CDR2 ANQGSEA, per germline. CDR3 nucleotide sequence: TGCAGCGTTAGGGTCAGCGGGAGGGCCCCGGGGACCCAGTACTTC. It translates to CSVRVSGRAPGTQYF.

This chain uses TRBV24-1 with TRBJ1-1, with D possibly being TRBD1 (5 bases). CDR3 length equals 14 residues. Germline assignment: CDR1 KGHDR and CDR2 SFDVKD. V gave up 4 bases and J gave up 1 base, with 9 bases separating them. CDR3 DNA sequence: TGTGCCACCAGTGACCTAGGACAGAACACTGAAGCTTTCTTT. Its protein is CATSDLGQNTEAFF.

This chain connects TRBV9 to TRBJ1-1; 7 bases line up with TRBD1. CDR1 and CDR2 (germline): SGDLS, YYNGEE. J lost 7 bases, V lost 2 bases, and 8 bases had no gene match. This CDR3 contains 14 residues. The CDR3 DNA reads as TGTGCCAGCAGCGTCGGGACAGAAGGAGGTGAAGCTTTCTTT. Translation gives CASSVGTEGGEAFF.

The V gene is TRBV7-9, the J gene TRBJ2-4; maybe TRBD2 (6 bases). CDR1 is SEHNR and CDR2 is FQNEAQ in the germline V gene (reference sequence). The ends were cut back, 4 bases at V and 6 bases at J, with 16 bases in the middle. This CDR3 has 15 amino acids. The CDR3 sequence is CASSSPRGDLNIQYF. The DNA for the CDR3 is TGTGCCAGCAGCTCGCCTCGCGGGGACCTAAACATTCAGTACTTC.

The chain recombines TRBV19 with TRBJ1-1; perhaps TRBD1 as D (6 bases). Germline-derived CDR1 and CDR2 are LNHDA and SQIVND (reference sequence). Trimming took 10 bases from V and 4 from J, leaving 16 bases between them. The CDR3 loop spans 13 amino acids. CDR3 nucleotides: TGTGCCACCCGGAAGGGGGTCAGCACTGAAGCTTTCTTT. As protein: CATRKGVSTEAFF.

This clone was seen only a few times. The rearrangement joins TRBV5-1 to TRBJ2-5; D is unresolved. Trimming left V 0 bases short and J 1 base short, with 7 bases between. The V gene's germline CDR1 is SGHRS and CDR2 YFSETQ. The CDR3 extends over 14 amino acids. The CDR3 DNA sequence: TGCGCCAGCAGCTTGGGGAGTTCCCAAGAGACCCAGTACTTC. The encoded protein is CASSLGSSQETQYF.

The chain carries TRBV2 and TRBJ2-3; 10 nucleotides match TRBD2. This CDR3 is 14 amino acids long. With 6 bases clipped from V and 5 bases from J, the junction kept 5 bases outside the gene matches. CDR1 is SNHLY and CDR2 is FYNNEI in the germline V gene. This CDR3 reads CASSPLAGEDTQYF. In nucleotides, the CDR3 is TGTGCCAGCAGCCCCCTAGCGGGAGAAGATACGCAGTATTTT.

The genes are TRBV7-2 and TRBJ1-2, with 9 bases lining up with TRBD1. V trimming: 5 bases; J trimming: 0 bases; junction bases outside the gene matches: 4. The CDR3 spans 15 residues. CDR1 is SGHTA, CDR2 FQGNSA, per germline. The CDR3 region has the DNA TGTGCCAGCAGCCCACGGGACAGGGCTAACTATGGCTACACCTTC. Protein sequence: CASSPRDRANYGYTF.

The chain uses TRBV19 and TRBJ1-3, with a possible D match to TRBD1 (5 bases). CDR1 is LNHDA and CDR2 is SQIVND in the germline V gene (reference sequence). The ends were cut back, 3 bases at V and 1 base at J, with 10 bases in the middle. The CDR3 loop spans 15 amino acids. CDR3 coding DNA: TGTGCCAGTAGTATGATCGGGGGGTCTGGAAACACCATATATTTT. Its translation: CASSMIGGSGNTIYF.

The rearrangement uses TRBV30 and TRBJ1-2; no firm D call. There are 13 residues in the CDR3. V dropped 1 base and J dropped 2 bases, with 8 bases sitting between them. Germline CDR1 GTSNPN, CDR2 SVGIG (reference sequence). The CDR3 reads CAWSAPPNYGYTF. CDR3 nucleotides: TGTGCCTGGAGTGCCCCTCCCAACTATGGCTACACCTTC.

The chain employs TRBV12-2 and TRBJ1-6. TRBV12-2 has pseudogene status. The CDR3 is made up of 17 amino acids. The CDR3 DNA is TGTGCAAGTCGCTTAAAGGAGGGAAGCTCCTATAATTCACCCCTCCACTTT. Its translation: CASRLKEGSSYNSPLHF.

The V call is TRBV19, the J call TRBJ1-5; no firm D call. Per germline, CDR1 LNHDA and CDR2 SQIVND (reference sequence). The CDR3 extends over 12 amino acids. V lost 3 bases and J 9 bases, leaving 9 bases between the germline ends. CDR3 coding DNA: TGTGCCAGTAGTATCGTCCTCGGGCCCCAGCATTTT. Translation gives CASSIVLGPQHF.

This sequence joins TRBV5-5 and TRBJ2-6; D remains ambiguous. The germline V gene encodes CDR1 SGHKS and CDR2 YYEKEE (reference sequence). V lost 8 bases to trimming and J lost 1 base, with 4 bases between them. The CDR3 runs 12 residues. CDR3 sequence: CASISGANVLTF. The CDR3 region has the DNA TGTGCCAGTATATCTGGGGCCAACGTCCTGACTTTC.

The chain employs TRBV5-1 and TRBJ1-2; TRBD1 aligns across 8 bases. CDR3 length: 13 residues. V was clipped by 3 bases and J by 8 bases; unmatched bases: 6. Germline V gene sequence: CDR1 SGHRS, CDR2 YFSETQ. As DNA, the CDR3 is TGCGCCAGCAGCTCCCAGGGGGCGAAAGGCTACACCTTC. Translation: CASSSQGAKGYTF.

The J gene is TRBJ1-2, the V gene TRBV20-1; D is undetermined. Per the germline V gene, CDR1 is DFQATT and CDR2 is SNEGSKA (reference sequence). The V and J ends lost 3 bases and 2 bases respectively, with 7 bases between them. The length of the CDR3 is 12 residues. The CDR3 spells CSASAGNYGYTF. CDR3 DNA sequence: TGCAGTGCTAGTGCGGGGAACTATGGCTACACCTTC.

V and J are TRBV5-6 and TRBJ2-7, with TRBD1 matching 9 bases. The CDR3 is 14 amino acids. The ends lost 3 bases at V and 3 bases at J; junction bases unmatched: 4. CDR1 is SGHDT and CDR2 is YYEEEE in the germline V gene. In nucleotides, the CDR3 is TGTGCCAGCAGCTGGGGACAGGGAAACTACGAGCAGTACTTC. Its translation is CASSWGQGNYEQYF.

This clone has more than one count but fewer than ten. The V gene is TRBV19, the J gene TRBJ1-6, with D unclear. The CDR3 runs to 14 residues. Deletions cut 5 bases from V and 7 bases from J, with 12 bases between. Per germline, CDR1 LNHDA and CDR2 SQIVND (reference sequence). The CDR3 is CASSFAQKNSPLHF. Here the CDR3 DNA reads TGTGCCAGTAGTTTTGCGCAAAAGAATTCACCCCTCCACTTT.

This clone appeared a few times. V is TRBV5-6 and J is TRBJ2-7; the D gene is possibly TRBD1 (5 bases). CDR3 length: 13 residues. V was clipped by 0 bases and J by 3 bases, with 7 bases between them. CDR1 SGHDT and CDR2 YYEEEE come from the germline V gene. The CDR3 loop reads CASSLEGYYEQYF. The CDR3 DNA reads TGTGCCAGCAGCTTGGAGGGGTACTACGAGCAGTACTTC.

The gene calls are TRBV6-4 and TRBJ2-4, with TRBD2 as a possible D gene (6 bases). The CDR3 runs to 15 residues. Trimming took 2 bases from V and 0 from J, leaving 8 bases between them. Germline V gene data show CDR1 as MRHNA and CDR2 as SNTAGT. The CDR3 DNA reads TGTGCCAGCAGTGACGGGCGGGAAGCCAAAAACATTCAGTACTTC. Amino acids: CASSDGREAKNIQYF.

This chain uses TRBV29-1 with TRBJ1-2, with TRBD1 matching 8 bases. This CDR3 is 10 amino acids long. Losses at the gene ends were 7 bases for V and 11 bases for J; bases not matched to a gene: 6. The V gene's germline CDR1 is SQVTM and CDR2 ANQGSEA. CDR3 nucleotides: TGCAGCGACGACAGGGGCGCTTACACCTTC. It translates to CSDDRGAYTF.

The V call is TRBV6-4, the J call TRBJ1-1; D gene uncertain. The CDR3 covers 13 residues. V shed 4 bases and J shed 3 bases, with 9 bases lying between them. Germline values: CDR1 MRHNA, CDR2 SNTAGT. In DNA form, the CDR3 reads TGTGCCAGCAGTGCAAACACATACACTGAAGCTTTCTTT. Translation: CASSANTYTEAFF.

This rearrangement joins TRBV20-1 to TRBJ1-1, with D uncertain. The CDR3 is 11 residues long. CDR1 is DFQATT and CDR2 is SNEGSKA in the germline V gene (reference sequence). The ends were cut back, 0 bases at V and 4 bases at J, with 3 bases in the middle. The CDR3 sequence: CSARDSTEAFF. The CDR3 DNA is TGCAGTGCTAGAGACAGCACTGAAGCTTTCTTT.

This CDR3 reads CASRTDSNNSPLHF. CDR3 bases: TGTGCCAGCAGAACAGACAGTAACAATTCACCCCTCCACTTT. The chain couples TRBV21-1 to TRBJ1-6; TRBD1, as called in the table, went unchecked against the DNA. TRBV21-1 is classified as a pseudogene. This CDR3 has 14 residues.

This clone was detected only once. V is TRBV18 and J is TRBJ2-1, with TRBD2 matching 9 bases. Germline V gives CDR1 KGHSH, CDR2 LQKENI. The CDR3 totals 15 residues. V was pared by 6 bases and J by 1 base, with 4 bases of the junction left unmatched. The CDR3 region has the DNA TGTGCCAGCTCTCAGCTAGCGGGATCCTACAATGAGCAGTTCTTC. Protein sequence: CASSQLAGSYNEQFF.